Reported below is one T cell receptor (beta chain). Its antigen is as yet unknown. There were TCR beta CDR3 regions amplified from RNA transcripts. The HTBI set primed first-round TCR CDR3 RT-PCR. TCRdb itself ran the multiplex PCR reads through MiXCR, one entry per CDR3 protein. The sample contains a few hundred thousand distinct CDR3 sequences, 46% of which appear only once. Reasons for excluding patients were uncontrolled infection, other autoimmune disease, pregnancy or lactation. Each diagnosis was grounded in clinical symptoms, serum thyroxine and TRAb, thyroid ultrasound, and orbital computed tomography. The data originate from a study of T cells in Graves' hyperthyroidism and ophthalmopathy. Unmatched junction bases numbered 13, after V lost 6 bases and J lost 5 bases. This CDR3 region has 15 residues. The germline gives CDR1 DFQATT, CDR2 SNEGSKA (reference sequence). Study findings and constraints: Separating ophthalmopathy from stable hyperthyroidism was achieved by a 13 V-J model. The majority of expanded thyroid clonotypes above 0.001 also appeared in blood.

The chain carries TRBV20-1 and TRBJ2-5; 9 bases match TRBD2. Sequenced material: peripheral blood or thyroid tissue (not recorded which). The TCR originated in an adult woman with Graves' disease, either hyperthyroidism or ophthalmopathy (not recorded which). This chain's CDR3 is CSAAPLAGRVETQYF. The CDR3 DNA is TGCAGTGCCGCCCCCCTAGCGGGGAGGGTGGAGACCCAGTACTTC.